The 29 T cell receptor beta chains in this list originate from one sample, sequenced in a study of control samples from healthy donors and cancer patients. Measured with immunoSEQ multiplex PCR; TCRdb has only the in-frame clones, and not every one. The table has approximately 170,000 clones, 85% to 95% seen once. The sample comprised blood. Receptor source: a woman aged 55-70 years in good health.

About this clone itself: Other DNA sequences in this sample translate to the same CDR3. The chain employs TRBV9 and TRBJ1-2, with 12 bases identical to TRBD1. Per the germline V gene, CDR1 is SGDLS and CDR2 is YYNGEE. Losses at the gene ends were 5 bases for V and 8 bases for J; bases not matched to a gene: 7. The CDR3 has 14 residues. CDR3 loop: CASSVGTGGEGYTF. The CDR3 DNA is TGTGCCAGCAGTGTTGGGACAGGGGGCGAGGGCTACACCTTC. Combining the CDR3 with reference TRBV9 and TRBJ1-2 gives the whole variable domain DSGVTQTPKHLITATGQRVTLRCSPRSGDLSVYWYQQSLDQGLQFLIQYYNGEERAKGNILERFSAQQFPDLHSELNLSSLELGDSALYFCASSVGTGGEGYTFGSGTRLTVV.

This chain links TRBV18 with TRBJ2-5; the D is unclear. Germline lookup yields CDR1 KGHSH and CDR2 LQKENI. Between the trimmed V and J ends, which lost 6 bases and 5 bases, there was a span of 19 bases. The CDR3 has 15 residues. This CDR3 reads CASSVDNPAYETQYF. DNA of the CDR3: TGTGCCAGCTCTGTCGACAATCCGGCTTACGAGACCCAGTACTTC.

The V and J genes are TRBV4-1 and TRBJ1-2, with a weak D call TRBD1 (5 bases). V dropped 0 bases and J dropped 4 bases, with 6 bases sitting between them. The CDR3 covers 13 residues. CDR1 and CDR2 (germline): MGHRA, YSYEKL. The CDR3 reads CASSQDRGYGYTF. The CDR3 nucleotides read TGCGCCAGCAGCCAAGATAGGGGCTATGGCTACACCTTC.

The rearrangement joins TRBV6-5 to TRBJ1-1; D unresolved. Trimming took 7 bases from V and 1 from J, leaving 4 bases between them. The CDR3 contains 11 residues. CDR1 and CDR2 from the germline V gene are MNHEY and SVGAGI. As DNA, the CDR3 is TGTGCCAGCAATAAGAACACTGAAGCTTTCTTT. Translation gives CASNKNTEAFF.

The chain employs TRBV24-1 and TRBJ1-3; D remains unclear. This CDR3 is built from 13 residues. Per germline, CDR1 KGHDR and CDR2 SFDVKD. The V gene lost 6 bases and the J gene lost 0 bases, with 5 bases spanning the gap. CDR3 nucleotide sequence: TGTGCCACCAGTTCCAGCTCTGGAAACACCATATATTTT. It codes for CATSSSSGNTIYF.

This chain's CDR3 is CASSRRTSGGQETQYF. CDR3 coding DNA: TGCGCCAGCAGCCGCAGGACTAGCGGGGGGCAAGAGACCCAGTACTTC. The chain has TRBV4-3 and TRBJ2-5; 14 bases align to TRBD2. Trimming removed 4 bases from V and 2 bases from J; junction bases left unmatched: 3. Germline V gene data show CDR1 as LGHNA and CDR2 as YSLEER. The length of the CDR3 is 16 residues.

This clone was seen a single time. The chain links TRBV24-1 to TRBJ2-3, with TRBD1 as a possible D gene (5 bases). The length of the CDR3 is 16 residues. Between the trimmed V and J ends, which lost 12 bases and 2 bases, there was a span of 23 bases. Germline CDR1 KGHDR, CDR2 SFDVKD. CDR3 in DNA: TGTGCCTCCCCCACCGACAGCGAGTTCTTCACAGATACGCAGTATTTT. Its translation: CASPTDSEFFTDTQYF.

Written as DNA, the CDR3 is TGTGCCAGCAGCCTAGCTCCTGGGGCCAACGTCCTGACTTTC. This sequence encodes CASSLAPGANVLTF. The genes are TRBV6-2 or TRBV6-3 and TRBJ2-6; maybe TRBD2 (5 bases). V was clipped by 6 bases and J by 2 bases, with 8 bases between them. The CDR3 is 14 amino acids. Germline CDR1 and CDR2: MNHEY and SVGEGT.

CDR3 loop: CASRGTPGGSLRTGELFF. The CDR3 nucleotides are TGTGCCAGTAGGGGTACCCCAGGGGGCAGTCTTCGGACCGGGGAGCTGTTTTTT. V and J are TRBV19 and TRBJ2-2; 8 nucleotides line up with TRBD1. J lost 5 bases, V lost 6 bases, and 17 bases had no gene match. The CDR3 has 18 residues. Per the germline V gene, CDR1 is LNHDA and CDR2 is SQIVND (reference sequence).

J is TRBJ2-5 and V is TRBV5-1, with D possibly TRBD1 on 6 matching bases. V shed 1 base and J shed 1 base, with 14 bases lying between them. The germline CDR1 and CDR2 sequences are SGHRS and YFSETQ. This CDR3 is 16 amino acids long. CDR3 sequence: CASSLTAGASQETQYF. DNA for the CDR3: TGCGCCAGCAGCTTGACGGCAGGGGCTTCCCAAGAGACCCAGTACTTC. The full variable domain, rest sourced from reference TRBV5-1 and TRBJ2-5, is KAGVTQTPRYLIKTRGQQVTLSCSPISGHRSVSWYQQTPGQGLQFLFEYFSETQRNKGNFPGRFSGRQFSNSRSEMNVSTLELGDSALYLCASSLTAGASQETQYFGPGTRLLVL.

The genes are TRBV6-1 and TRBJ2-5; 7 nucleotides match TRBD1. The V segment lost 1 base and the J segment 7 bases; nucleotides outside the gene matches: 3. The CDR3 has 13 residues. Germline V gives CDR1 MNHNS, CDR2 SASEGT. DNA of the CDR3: TGTGCCAGCAGTGAAGGACAGGGTTGGACCCAGTACTTC. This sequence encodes CASSEGQGWTQYF.

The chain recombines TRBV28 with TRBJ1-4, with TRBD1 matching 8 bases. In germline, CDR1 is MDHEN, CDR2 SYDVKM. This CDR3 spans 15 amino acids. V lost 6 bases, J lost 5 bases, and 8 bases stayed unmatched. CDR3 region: CASSSPWTGNEKLFF. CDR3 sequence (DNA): TGTGCCAGCAGCTCGCCTTGGACAGGGAATGAAAAACTGTTTTTT.

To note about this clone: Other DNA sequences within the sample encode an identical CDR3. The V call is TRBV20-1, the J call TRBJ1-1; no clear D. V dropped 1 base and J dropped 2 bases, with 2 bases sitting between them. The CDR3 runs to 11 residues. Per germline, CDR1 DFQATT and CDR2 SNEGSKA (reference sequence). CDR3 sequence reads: CSARVNTEAFF. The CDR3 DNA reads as TGCAGTGCTAGAGTTAACACTGAAGCTTTCTTT.

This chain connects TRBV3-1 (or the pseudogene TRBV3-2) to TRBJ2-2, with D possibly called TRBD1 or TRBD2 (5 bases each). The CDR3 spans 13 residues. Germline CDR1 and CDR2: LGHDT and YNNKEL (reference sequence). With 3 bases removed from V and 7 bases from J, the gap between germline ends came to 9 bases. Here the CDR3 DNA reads TGTGCCAGCAGCCAGGGTGGGGGCGGGGAGCTGTTTTTT. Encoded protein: CASSQGGGGELFF.

This CDR3 reads CASSETPGQGASSGNTIYF. The CDR3 coding sequence is TGTGCCAGCAGCGAAACTCCGGGACAGGGGGCAAGCTCTGGAAACACCATATATTTT. The rearrangement links TRBV11-2 to TRBJ1-3, with 12 bases that match TRBD1. The trim removed 5 bases at V and 0 bases at J, leaving 11 bases unmatched. Germline loops: CDR1 SGHAT, CDR2 FQNNGV. The length of the CDR3 is 19 residues.

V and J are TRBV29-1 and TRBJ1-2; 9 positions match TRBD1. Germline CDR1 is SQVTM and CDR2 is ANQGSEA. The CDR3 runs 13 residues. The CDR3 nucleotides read TGCAGAGAATGGACAGGGGCCCAACTGGGCTACACCTTC. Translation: CREWTGAQLGYTF.

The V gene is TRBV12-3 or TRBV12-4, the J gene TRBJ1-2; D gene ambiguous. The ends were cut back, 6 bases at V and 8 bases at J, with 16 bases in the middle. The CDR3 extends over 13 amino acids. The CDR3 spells CASSLVDAWGYTF. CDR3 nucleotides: TGTGCCAGCAGCCTGGTGGACGCTTGGGGCTACACCTTC.

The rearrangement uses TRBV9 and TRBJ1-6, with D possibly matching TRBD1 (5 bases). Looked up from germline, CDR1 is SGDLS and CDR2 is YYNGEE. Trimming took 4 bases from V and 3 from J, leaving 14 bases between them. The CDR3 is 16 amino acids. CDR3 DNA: TGTGCCAGCAGCCCACCCGGGACCAACTATAATTCACCCCTCCACTTT. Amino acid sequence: CASSPPGTNYNSPLHF.

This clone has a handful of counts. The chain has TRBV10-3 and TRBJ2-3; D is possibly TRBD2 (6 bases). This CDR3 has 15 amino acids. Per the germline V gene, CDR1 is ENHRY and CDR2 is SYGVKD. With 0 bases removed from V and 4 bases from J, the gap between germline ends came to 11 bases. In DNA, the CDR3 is TGTGCCATCAGTGAGTCTTGGGGGGTCCCAGATACGCAGTATTTT. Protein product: CAISESWGVPDTQYF.

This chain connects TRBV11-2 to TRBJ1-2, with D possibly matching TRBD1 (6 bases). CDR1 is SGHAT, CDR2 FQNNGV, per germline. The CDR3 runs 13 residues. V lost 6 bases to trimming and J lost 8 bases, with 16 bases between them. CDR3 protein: CASSPGTLTGYTF. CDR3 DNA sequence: TGTGCCAGCAGTCCCGGGACACTTACCGGCTACACCTTC.

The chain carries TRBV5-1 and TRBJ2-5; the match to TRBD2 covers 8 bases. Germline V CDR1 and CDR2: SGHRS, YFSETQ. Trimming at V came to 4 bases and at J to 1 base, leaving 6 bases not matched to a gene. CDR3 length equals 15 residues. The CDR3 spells CASSPLAGLQETQYF. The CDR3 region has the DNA TGCGCCAGCAGCCCTCTAGCGGGTCTCCAAGAGACCCAGTACTTC.

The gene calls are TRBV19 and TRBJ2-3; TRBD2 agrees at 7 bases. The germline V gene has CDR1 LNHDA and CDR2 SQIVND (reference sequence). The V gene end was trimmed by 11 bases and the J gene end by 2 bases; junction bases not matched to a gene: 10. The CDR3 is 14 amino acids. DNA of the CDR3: TGTGCCTCATCTGGAGGGAGGGCCACAGATACGCAGTATTTT. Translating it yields CASSGGRATDTQYF.

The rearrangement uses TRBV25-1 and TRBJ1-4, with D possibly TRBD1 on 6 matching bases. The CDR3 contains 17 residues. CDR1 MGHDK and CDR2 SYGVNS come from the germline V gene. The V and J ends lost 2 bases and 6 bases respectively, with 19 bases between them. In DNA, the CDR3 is TGTGCCAGCAGTGAAGTCCCGGGGGGCGCGTCCCATGAAAAACTGTTTTTT. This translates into CASSEVPGGASHEKLFF.

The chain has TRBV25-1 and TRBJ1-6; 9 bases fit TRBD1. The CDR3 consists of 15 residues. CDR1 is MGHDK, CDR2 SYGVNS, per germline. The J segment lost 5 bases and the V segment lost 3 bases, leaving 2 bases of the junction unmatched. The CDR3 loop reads CASSDWDRDNSPLHF. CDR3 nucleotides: TGTGCCAGCAGTGACTGGGACAGGGATAATTCACCCCTCCACTTT.

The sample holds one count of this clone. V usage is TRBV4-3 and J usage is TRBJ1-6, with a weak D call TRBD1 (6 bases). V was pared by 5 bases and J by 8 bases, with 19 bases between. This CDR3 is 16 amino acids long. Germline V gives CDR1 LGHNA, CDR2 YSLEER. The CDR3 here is CASSLKMGQGDSPLHF. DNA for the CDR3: TGCGCCAGCAGCTTAAAAATGGGACAAGGAGATTCACCCCTCCACTTT.

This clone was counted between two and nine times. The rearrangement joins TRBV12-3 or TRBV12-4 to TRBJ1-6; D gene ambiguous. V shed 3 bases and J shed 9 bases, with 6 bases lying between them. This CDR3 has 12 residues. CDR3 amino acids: CASSFSGSPLHF. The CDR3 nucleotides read TGTGCCAGCAGTTTTTCGGGTTCACCCCTCCACTTT.

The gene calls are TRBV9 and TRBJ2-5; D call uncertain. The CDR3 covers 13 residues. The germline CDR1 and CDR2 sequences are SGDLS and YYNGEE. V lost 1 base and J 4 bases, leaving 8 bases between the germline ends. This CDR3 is CASSVSPPETQYF. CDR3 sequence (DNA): TGTGCCAGCAGCGTATCTCCGCCAGAGACCCAGTACTTC.

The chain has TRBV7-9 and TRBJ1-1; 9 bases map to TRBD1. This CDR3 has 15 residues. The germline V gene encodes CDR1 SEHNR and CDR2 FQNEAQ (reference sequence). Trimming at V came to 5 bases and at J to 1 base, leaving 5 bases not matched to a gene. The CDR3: CASSPGGQGNTEAFF. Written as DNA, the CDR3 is TGTGCCAGCAGCCCAGGGGGACAGGGGAACACTGAAGCTTTCTTT.

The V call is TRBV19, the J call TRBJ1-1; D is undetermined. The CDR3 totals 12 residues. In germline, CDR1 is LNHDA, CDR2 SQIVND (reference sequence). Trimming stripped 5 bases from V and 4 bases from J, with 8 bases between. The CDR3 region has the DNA TGTGCCAGTAGTCGCCTGACCACTGAAGCTTTCTTT. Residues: CASSRLTTEAFF.